The 5 T cell receptor beta chains in this list originate from one sample, sequenced in a study of identical twins. TCRdb reanalysed the 5' RACE reads using MiXCR and keeps one entry per CDR3 protein. Of hundreds of thousands of distinct CDR3 sequences listed, roughly 6.2% are singletons. Specimen: naive T cells sorted from blood. The source is a man between 18 and 29 years old in good health.

This clonotype has just a few counts. The chain is built from TRBV5-1 and TRBJ2-1; D may be TRBD1 (6 bases). This CDR3 region has 14 residues. Germline CDR1 SGHRS, CDR2 YFSETQ. Trimming pared 9 bases from V and 7 bases from J, leaving 20 bases between. CDR3 bases: TGCGCCACGACTAACCCGCAGGGGTCGAATGAGCAGTTCTTC. It translates to CATTNPQGSNEQFF.

The genes are TRBV12-3 or TRBV12-4 and TRBJ1-5, with D unclear. This CDR3 region has 12 residues. Trimming pared 6 bases from V and 7 bases from J, leaving 10 bases between. CDR3 region: CASRGNQQPQHF. Here the CDR3 DNA reads TGTGCCAGCAGGGGGAATCAACAGCCCCAGCATTTT.

CDR3 DNA sequence: TGTGCCAGCCCTCTCGTTCCAAACGGGACAGCCTACGAGCAGTACGTC. It is translated as CASPLVPNGTAYEQYV. The chain uses TRBV6-1 and TRBJ2-7, with 7 positions matching TRBD1. Per germline, CDR1 MNHNS and CDR2 SASEGT. Trimming at V came to 8 bases and at J to 2 bases, leaving 15 bases not matched to a gene. There are 16 residues in the CDR3.

This clonotype was recorded at least ten times. The rearrangement uses TRBV29-1 and TRBJ2-3, with 13 bases matching TRBD2. This CDR3 has 15 residues. The V and J ends lost 6 bases and 6 bases, in that order; junction bases with no gene match: 9. In germline, CDR1 is SQVTM, CDR2 ANQGSEA. The CDR3 region is CSVDGLAGEEDTQYF. CDR3 in DNA: TGCAGCGTGGATGGACTAGCGGGAGAGGAGGATACGCAGTATTTT.

This clonotype occurred many times. CDR3 amino acids: CASSSTLDEQFF. Written as DNA, the CDR3 is TGTGCCAGCAGCTCAACTCTCGATGAGCAGTTCTTC. V gene TRBV7-9 combines with J gene TRBJ2-1; D not resolved. From germline, CDR1 is SEHNR and CDR2 FQNEAQ (reference sequence). V lost 4 bases and J 8 bases, leaving 9 bases between the germline ends. The CDR3 consists of 12 residues.